This T cell receptor beta chain was recorded in a study of CD8 T cells in Susac syndrome. The CDR3 length is 14 residues. Germline V lookup: CDR1 GTSNPN, CDR2 SVGIG (reference sequence). The ends lost 0 bases at V and 6 bases at J; junction bases unmatched: 3. With random hexamers, reverse transcription was performed on about 0.5 to 1 ug of RNA. Using its own MiXCR run on the immunoSEQ multiplex PCR reads, TCRdb lists one record per CDR3 protein. The data contain tens of thousands of distinct CDR3 sequences, roughly 94% of them seen just once; the ten biggest clones take up 0.35% to 0.4%. Sequencing of TCR beta, carried out with a high-throughput approach, was applied to CD8+ and CD4+ T cells from the blood. This clonotype is a singleton in its sample.

The sequencing sample was made of CD8+ T cells from PBMCs. This chain joins TRBV30 and TRBJ2-3; 10 bases agree with TRBD2. The sequence came from a human donor with multiple sclerosis. CDR3 in DNA: TGTGCCTGGAGTGTAGCTAGCGGGAGCGATACGCAGTATTTT. Its protein product is CAWSVASGSDTQYF.